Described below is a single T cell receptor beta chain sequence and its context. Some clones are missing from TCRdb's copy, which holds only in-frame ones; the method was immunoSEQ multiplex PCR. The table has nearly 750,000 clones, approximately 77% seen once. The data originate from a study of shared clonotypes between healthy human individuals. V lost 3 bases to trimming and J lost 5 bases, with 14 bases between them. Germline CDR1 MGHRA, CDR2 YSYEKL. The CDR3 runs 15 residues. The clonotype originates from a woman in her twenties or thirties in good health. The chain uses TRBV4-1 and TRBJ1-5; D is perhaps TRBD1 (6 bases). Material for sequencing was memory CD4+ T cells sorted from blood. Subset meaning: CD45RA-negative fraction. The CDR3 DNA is TGCGCCAGCAGCCACTCAGGGACACCTGATCAGCCCCAGCATTTT. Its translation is CASSHSGTPDQPQHF.